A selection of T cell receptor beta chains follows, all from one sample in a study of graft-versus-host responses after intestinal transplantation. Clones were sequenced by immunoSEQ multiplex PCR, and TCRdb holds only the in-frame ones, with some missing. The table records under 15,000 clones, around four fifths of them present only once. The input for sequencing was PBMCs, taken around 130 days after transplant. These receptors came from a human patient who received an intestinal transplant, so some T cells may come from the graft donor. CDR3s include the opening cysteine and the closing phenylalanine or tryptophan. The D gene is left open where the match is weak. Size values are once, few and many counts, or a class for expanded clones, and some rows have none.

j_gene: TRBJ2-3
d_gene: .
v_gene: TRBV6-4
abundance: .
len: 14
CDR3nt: TGTGCCAGCAGTGTCCGGGGCGAAGTAGATACGCAGTATTTT
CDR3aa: CASSVRGEVDTQYF

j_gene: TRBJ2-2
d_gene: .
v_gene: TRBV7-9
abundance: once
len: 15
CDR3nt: TGTGCCAGCAGCTGGGCGGGACTCACAACCGGGGAGCTGTTTTTT
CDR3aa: CASSWAGLTTGELFF

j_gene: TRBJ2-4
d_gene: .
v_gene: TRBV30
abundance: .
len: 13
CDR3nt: TGTGCCTGGAGTACTGCGGGGGCTGACATTCAGTACTTC
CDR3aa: CAWSTAGADIQYF

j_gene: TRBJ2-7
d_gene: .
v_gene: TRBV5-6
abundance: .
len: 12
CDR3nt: TGTGCCAGCAGCCTTGGGAGATACGAGCAGTACTTC
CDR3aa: CASSLGRYEQYF

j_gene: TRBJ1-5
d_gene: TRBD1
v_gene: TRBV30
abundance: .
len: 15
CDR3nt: TGTGCCTGGAGTACAGGGGCCTCCGGCAATCAGCCCCAGCATTTT
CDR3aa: CAWSTGASGNQPQHF

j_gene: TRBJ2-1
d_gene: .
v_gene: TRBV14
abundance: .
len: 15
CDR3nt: TGTGCCAGCAGCCATAGGGGGGGCTCCTACAATGAGCAGTTCTTC
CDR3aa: CASSHRGGSYNEQFF

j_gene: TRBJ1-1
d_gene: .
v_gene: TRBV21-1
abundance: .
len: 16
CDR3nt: TGTGCCAGCAGCAAGGTGAAGAGCAGGTCCGTTACTGAAGCTTTCTTT
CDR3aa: CASSKVKSRSVTEAFF

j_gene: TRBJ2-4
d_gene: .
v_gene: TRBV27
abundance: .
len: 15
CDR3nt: TGTGCCAGCAGTTTAGGGGGGGCGGCCAAAAACATTCAGTACTTC
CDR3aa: CASSLGGAAKNIQYF

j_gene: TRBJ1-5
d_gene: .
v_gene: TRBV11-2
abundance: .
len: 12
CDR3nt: TGTGCCAGCAGCTCTAGCGGTCAGCCCCAGCATTTT
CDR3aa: CASSSSGQPQHF

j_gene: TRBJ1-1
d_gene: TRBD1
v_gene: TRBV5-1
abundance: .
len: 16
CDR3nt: TGCGCCAGCAGCTCCACCCAGGGGGTGATGAACACTGAAGCTTTCTTT
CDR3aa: CASSSTQGVMNTEAFF

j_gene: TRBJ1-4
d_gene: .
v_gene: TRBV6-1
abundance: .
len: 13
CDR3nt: TGTGCCAGTGAGGGAAGGGTCAGCGAAAAACTGTTTTTT
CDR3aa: CASEGRVSEKLFF

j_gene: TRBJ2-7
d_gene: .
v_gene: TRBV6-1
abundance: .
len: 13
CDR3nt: TGTGCCAGCAGTGCCGACCCGATCTACGAGCAGTACTTC
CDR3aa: CASSADPIYEQYF

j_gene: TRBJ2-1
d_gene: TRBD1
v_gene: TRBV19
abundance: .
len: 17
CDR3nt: TGTGCCAGTAGTATAGATCCGGGACAGGGGATCTACAATGAGCAGTTCTTC
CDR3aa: CASSIDPGQGIYNEQFF

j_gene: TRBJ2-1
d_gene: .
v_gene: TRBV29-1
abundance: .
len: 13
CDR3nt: TGCAGCGTTGAAAGGCGGGATTACAATGAGCAGTTCTTC
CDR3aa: CSVERRDYNEQFF

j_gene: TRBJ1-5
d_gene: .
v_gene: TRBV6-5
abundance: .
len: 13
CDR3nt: TGTGCCAGCAGTTCGACATTACATCAGCCCCAGCATTTT
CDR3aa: CASSSTLHQPQHF

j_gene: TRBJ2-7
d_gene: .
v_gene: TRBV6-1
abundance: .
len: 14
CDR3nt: TGTGCCAGCAGTGAACCGGGATCCTCCTACGAGCAGTACTTC
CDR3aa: CASSEPGSSYEQYF

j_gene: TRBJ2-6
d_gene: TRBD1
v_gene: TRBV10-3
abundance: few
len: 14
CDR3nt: TGTGCCAGCACAGGGGGCTCTGGGGCCAACGTCCTGACTTTC
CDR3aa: CASTGGSGANVLTF

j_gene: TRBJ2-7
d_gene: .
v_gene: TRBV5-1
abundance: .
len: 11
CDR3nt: TGCGCCAGCAGCTTGGCCTACGAGCAGTACTTC
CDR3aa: CASSLAYEQYF

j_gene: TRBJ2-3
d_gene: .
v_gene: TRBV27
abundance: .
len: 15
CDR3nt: TGTGCCAGCAGTTCCTCGAGCAGGGAAGGGCATACGCAGTATTTT
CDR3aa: CASSSSSREGHTQYF

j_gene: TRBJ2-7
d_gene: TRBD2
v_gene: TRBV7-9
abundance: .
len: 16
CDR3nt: TGTGCCAGCAGCTTAGGGGCTAGCGGGGATTTTTACGAGCAGTACTTC
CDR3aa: CASSLGASGDFYEQYF

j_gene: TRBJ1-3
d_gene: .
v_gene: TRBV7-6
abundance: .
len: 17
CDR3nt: TGTGCCAGCAGCCACCTAAGGGGACCCCGCTCTGGAAACACCATATATTTT
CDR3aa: CASSHLRGPRSGNTIYF

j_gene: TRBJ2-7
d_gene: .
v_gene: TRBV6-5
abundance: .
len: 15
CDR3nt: TGTGCCAGCAGTTACGAAGGGGTCGGCTCCTACGAGCAGTACTTC
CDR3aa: CASSYEGVGSYEQYF

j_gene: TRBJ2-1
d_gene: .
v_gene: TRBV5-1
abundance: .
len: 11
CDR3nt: TGCGCCAGCAGCGAATACAATGAGCAGTTCTTC
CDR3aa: CASSEYNEQFF

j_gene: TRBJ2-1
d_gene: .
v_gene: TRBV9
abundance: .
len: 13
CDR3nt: TGTGCCAGCAGCCGTGGAGGGCGCAATGAGCAGTTCTTC
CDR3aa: CASSRGGRNEQFF

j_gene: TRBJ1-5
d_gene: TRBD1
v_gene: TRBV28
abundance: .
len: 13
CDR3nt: TGTGCCAGCAGTCTTACAGGGGGTCAGCCCCAGCATTTT
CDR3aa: CASSLTGGQPQHF

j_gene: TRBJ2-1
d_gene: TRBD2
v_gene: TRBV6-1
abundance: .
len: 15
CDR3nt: TGTGCCAGCAGTGAACTAGCGGGAGGGTACAATGAGCAGTTCTTC
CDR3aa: CASSELAGGYNEQFF

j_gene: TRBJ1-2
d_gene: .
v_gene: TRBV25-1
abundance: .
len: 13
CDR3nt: TGTGCCAGCAGTGGCCTACTACAGGGAACCTACACCTTC
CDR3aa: CASSGLLQGTYTF

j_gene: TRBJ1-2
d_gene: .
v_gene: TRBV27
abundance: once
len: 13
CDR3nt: TGTGCCGAGAGGGACGGAGCTAACTATGGCTACACCTTC
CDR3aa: CAERDGANYGYTF

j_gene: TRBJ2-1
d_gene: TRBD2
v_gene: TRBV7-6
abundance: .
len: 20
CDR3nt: TGTGCCAGCAGCTTAGTAGGGACTAGCGGGAGGGCGGGTTCCTACAATGAGCAGTTCTTC
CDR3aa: CASSLVGTSGRAGSYNEQFF

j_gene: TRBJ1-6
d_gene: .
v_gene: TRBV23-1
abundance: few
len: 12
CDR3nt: TGCGCCAGCAGTCAGACAAATTCACCCCTCCACTTT
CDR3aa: CASSQTNSPLHF

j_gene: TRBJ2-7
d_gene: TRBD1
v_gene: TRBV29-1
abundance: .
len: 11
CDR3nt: TGCAGCGTCGCGACAGGGTACGAGCAGTACTTC
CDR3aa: CSVATGYEQYF

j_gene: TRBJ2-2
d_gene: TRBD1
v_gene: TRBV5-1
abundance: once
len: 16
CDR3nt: TGCGCCAGCAGCTTGATGAAACAGGGGCACACCGGGGAGCTGTTTTTT
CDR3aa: CASSLMKQGHTGELFF

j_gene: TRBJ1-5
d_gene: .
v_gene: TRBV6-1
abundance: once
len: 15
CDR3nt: TGTGCCAGCAGCTGGGGACGAAACTTCAATCAGCCCCAGCATTTT
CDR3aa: CASSWGRNFNQPQHF

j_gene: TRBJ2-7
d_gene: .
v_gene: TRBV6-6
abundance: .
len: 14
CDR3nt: TGTGCCAGCAGTCGGACGGAAAGCTCCTACGAGCAGTACTTC
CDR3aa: CASSRTESSYEQYF

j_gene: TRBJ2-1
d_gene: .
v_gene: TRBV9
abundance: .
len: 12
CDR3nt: TGTGCCAGCAGCGCCGTGGGAAATGAGCAGTTCTTC
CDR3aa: CASSAVGNEQFF

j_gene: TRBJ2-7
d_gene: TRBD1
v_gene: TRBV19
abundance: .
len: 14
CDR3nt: TGTGCCAGTAGTACGACAGGGGGTCGACCCGAGCAGTACTTC
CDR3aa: CASSTTGGRPEQYF

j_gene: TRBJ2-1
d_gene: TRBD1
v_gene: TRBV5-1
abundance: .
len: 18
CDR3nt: TGCGCCAGCAGCTCAAATCCTACAGGGGGATTCTCCTACAATGAGCAGTTCTTC
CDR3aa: CASSSNPTGGFSYNEQFF

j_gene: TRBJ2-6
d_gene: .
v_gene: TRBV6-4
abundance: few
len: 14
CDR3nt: TGTGCCAGCAGTGTTGACTCTGGGGCCAACGTCCTGACTTTC
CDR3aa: CASSVDSGANVLTF

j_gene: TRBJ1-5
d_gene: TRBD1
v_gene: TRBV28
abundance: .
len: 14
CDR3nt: TGTGCCAGCACCCTGGACAGGGGAGGTCAGCCCCAGCATTTT
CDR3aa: CASTLDRGGQPQHF

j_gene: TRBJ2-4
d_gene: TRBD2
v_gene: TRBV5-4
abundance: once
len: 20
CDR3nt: TGTGCCAGCAGCTTGGTTCCCGCTAGCGGGAGGATCCTAGGCAAAAACATTCAGTACTTC
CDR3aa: CASSLVPASGRILGKNIQYF

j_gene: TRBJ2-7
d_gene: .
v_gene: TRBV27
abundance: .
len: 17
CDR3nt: TGTGCCAGCAGTTTATCAGGGGCTAGCCTGCTGATATACGAGCAGTACTTC
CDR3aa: CASSLSGASLLIYEQYF

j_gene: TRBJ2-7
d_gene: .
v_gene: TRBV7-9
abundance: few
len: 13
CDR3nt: TGTGCCAGCAGCTTATCGGGAGCGGACGAGCAGTACTTC
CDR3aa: CASSLSGADEQYF

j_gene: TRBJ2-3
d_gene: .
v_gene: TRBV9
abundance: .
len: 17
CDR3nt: TGTGCCAGCAGCGTATTCACCGGCCTTGTGGGCACAGATACGCAGTATTTT
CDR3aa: CASSVFTGLVGTDTQYF

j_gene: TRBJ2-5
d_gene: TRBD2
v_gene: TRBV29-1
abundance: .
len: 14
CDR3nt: TGCAGCGTTGAAGATCGGACTAGAAAGGAGACCCAGTACTTC
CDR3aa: CSVEDRTRKETQYF

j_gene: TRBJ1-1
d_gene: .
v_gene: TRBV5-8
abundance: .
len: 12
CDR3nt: TGTGCCAGCAGCTTGGGGTACACTGAAGCTTTCTTT
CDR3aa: CASSLGYTEAFF

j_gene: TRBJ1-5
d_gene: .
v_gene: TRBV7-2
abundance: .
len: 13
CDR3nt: TGTGCCAGCAGCGGACAAGGGAATCAGCCCCAGCATTTT
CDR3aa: CASSGQGNQPQHF

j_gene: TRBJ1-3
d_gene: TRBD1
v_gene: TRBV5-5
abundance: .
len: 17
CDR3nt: TGTGCCAGCAGCTTGGCCCCAGGACAGGGCACTGGAAACACCATATATTTT
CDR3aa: CASSLAPGQGTGNTIYF

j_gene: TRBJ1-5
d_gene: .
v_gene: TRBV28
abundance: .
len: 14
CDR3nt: TGTGCCAGCGCGGGGGGGGGTTTCAATCAGCCCCAGCATTTT
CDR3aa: CASAGGGFNQPQHF

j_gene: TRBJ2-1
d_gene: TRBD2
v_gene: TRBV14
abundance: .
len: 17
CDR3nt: TGTGCCAGCAGCCAATATGCGGGAGGGCGATCCTACAATGAGCAGTTCTTC
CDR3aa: CASSQYAGGRSYNEQFF

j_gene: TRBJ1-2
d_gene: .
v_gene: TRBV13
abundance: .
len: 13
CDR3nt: TGTGCCAGCAGCTCCGAGGAGGGGGATGGCTACACCTTC
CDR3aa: CASSSEEGDGYTF

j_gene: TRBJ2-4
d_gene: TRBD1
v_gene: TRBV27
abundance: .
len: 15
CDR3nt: TGTGCCAGTTCGACAGGGGGGTTAGCCAAAAACATTCAGTACTTC
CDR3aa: CASSTGGLAKNIQYF

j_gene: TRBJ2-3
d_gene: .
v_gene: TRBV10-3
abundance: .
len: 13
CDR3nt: TGTGCCATCAGTGTTCGGGCCACAGATACGCAGTATTTT
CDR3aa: CAISVRATDTQYF

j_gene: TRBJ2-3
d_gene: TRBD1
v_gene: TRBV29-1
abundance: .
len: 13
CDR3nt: TGCAGCGTCCGGGACAGCCCCACAGATACGCAGTATTTT
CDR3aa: CSVRDSPTDTQYF

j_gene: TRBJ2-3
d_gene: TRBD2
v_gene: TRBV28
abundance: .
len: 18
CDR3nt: TGTGCCAGCAGTTTATTCACCTCGGATAGCGGGATTGTGGATACGCAGTATTTT
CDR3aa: CASSLFTSDSGIVDTQYF

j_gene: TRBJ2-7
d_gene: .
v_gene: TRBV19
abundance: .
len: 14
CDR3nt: TGTGCCAGTAGCCTCAGAGTCCTTCCGTACGAGCAGTACTTC
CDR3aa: CASSLRVLPYEQYF

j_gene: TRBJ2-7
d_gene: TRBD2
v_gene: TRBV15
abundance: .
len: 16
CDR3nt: TGTGCCACCAGCACATATAGCGGGGAGCGATCCTACGAGCAGTACTTC
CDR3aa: CATSTYSGERSYEQYF

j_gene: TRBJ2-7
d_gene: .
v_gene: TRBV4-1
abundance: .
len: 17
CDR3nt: TGCGCCAGCAGCCAAGCGGACTCGGGGCCCGCCTCCTACGAGCAGTACTTC
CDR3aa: CASSQADSGPASYEQYF

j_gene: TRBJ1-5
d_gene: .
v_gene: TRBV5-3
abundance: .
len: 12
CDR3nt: TGTGCCAGAAGCTGGGACAATCAGCCCCAGCATTTT
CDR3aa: CARSWDNQPQHF